This TCR beta chain was captured by sequencing in a study of cytomegalovirus exposure and HLA in healthy donors. This CDR3 comprises 15 residues. The junction had 3 bases not matched to a gene; V was cut back by 3 bases and J by 1 base. From germline, CDR1 is SGHNT and CDR2 YYREEE (reference sequence). Findings and caveats of the study: In terms of immune exposure information, only CMV serostatus was available. In a later analysis, HLA-associated TCR beta chains were more clonally expanded than equally common others. When analyzed later, a missense DCLRE1C variant was found to be linked to TCR beta V- and J-gene trimming.

Primers for the PCR totalled 60 Vbeta and 13 Jbeta. Some clones are missing from TCRdb's copy, which holds only in-frame ones; the method was immunoSEQ multiplex PCR. The sample contains 55,000 to 70,000 clones, around 74% of which appear only once. This clone was detected only a few times. Its matching antigen is unknown. This receptor was identified in a woman aged 60 to 75 in good health and CMV-seropositive. The V call is TRBV5-4, the J call TRBJ1-5, with TRBD1 identical over 8 bases. Sequencing was carried out using PBMCs. CDR3 sequence (DNA): TGTGCCAGCAGCTCCCAGGGGGCAAGCAATCAGCCCCAGCATTTT. Its protein product is CASSSQGASNQPQHF.